The 21 T cell receptor beta chains given below trace back to one sample, sequenced in a study of neoadjuvant anti-PD-1 for oral cavity cancer. TCRdb's copy holds only in-frame clones and misses some; the assay was immunoSEQ multiplex PCR. The top ten hold about 3% of the sample, which has around 6,700 clones, 55% to 75% seen once. Sequences were derived from PBMCs, sampled before nivolumab (anti-PD-1) treatment. The receptors shown here come from a person between 40 and 80 years old with oral cavity squamous cell carcinoma.

J is TRBJ1-2 and V is TRBV7-2; D possibly corresponds to TRBD1 (6 bases). This CDR3 has 14 residues. V was cut by 5 bases and J by 2 bases, with 12 bases left in between. Germline assignment: CDR1 SGHTA and CDR2 FQGNSA. CDR3 DNA: TGTGCCAGCAGCCTTGGAACAGGGAACTATGGCTACACCTTC. Translating it yields CASSLGTGNYGYTF.

This clone was detected only a few times. V usage is TRBV13 and J usage is TRBJ2-2; 7 nucleotides line up with TRBD1. The length of the CDR3 is 16 residues. V gave up 5 bases and J gave up 5 bases; unmatched junction bases: 11. CDR1 and CDR2 (germline): PRHDT, FYEKMQ (reference sequence). The CDR3 DNA reads TGTGCCAGCAGCCGAAAAACAGGGGCGAGAACCGGGGAGCTGTTTTTT. It specifies CASSRKTGARTGELFF. The full variable domain, rest sourced from reference TRBV13 and TRBJ2-2, is AAGVIQSPRHLIKEKRETATLKCYPIPRHDTVYWYQQGPGQDPQFLISFYEKMQSDKGSIPDRFSAQQFSDYHSELNMSSLELGDSALYFCASSRKTGARTGELFFGEGSRLTVL.

The genes are TRBV7-9 and TRBJ1-3; D is unresolved. The V end lost 4 bases, the J end lost 3 bases, and 13 bases lay between the germline ends. Germline CDR1 is SEHNR and CDR2 is FQNEAQ (reference sequence). The CDR3 extends over 15 amino acids. The CDR3 DNA reads TGTGCCAGCAGCTCGCCGCAGCGGCGTGGAAACACCATATATTTT. Protein sequence: CASSSPQRRGNTIYF.

The rearrangement links TRBV9 to TRBJ1-1; D unclear. Germline V lookup: CDR1 SGDLS, CDR2 YYNGEE. Trimming took 0 bases from V and 1 from J, leaving 1 base between them. The CDR3 covers 12 residues. The CDR3 DNA is TGTGCCAGCAGCGTAGAGAACACTGAAGCTTTCTTT. Amino acids: CASSVENTEAFF.

This sequence joins TRBV7-9 and TRBJ1-2; D might be TRBD1 (5 bases). The germline gives CDR1 SEHNR, CDR2 FQNEAQ (reference sequence). Trimming shortened V by 5 bases and J by 4 bases, and 14 bases separated the two germline ends. The CDR3 is made up of 14 amino acids. CDR3 residues: CASSPRTRTYGYTF. The DNA of the CDR3 is TGTGCCAGCAGCCCCCGGACACGGACCTATGGCTACACCTTC.

J is TRBJ1-2 and V is TRBV27; D is possibly TRBD1 (6 bases). This CDR3 is 17 amino acids long. Germline values: CDR1 MNHEY, CDR2 SMNVEV (reference sequence). V lost 0 bases to trimming and J lost 5 bases, with 19 bases between them. The CDR3 loop is CASSLSRGGGAIYGYTF. CDR3 DNA: TGTGCCAGCAGTTTATCGCGGGGAGGGGGAGCGATTTATGGCTACACCTTC.

The CDR3 protein is CASSEYLGAREQYF. The CDR3 DNA is TGTGCCAGCAGTGAATATCTGGGAGCGCGCGAGCAGTACTTC. This chain connects TRBV25-1 to TRBJ2-7; TRBD2 is a possible D gene (5 bases). Deletions cut 0 bases from V and 6 bases from J, with 12 bases between. The CDR3 is made up of 14 amino acids. Germline loops: CDR1 MGHDK, CDR2 SYGVNS.

In this sample, this clone turned up a few times. The CDR3 nucleotides read TGCGCCAGCAGCGAGGACAGGGGGGACAATGAGCAGTTCTTC. This codes for CASSEDRGDNEQFF. The chain combines TRBV5-1 with TRBJ2-1; TRBD1 aligns across 10 bases. From germline, CDR1 is SGHRS and CDR2 YFSETQ. Trimming cost V 4 bases and J 5 bases; bases outside gene matches: 3. The CDR3 totals 14 residues.

V usage is TRBV15 and J usage is TRBJ1-1, with unresolved D. V was shortened by 5 bases and J by 5 bases, with 18 bases between the two germline ends. Per the germline V gene, CDR1 is LNHNV and CDR2 is YYDKDF (reference sequence). CDR3 length: 15 amino acids. The CDR3, as DNA: TGTGCCACCAGCCCCGCCCCCACAAGGAGAACTGAAGCTTTCTTT. Protein: CATSPAPTRRTEAFF.

This sequence joins TRBV7-2 and TRBJ2-1; 10 nucleotides agree with TRBD2. With V trimmed by 5 bases and J by 2 bases, 3 bases remained unmatched. This CDR3 spans 15 amino acids. Germline-derived CDR1 and CDR2 are SGHTA and FQGNSA. The CDR3 DNA reads TGTGCCAGCAGCCCTAGCGGGGGCCCCTACAATGAGCAGTTCTTC. Its protein is CASSPSGGPYNEQFF.

This clone is large in the sample. The rearrangement uses TRBV29-1 and TRBJ1-1; the D gene is possibly TRBD1 (6 bases). V was pared by 7 bases and J by 4 bases, with 16 bases between. This CDR3 contains 13 residues. Germline V gives CDR1 SQVTM, CDR2 ANQGSEA. CDR3 nucleotide sequence: TGCAGCGCCAAGACAGGAGGGAGCACTGAAGCTTTCTTT. This encodes CSAKTGGSTEAFF.

J is TRBJ1-5 and V is TRBV28, with TRBD1 matching over 10 bases. Trimming removed 2 bases from V and 0 bases from J; junction bases left unmatched: 7. From germline, CDR1 is MDHEN and CDR2 SYDVKM. CDR3 length equals 18 residues. CDR3 amino acids: CASSLGTGVGDSNQPQHF. The CDR3 DNA is TGTGCCAGCAGTTTAGGGACAGGGGTCGGGGATAGCAATCAGCCCCAGCATTTT.

The V call is TRBV2, the J call TRBJ1-2; TRBD1 matches 10 bases. The germline gives CDR1 SNHLY, CDR2 FYNNEI. V was clipped by 4 bases and J by 3 bases; unmatched bases: 8. This CDR3 spans 16 amino acids. The CDR3 sequence is CASSGRQGAQDYGYTF. The CDR3 DNA reads TGTGCCAGCAGTGGGCGACAGGGGGCTCAGGACTATGGCTACACCTTC. Full variable domain (outside the CDR3, taken from reference TRBV2 and TRBJ1-2): EPEVTQTPSHQVTQMGQEVILRCVPISNHLYFYWYRQILGQKVEFLVSFYNNEISEKSEIFDDQFSVERPDGSNFTLKIRSTKLEDSAMYFCASSGRQGAQDYGYTFGSGTRLTVV.

V usage is TRBV5-1 and J usage is TRBJ1-5; possibly TRBD1 for D (5 bases). CDR3 length: 15 residues. V lost 0 bases and J lost 3, with 10 bases in between. Germline CDR1 reads SGHRS; CDR2 reads YFSETQ. CDR3 region: CASSLGPGYNQPQHF. The CDR3 bases are TGCGCCAGCAGCTTGGGGCCAGGGTACAATCAGCCCCAGCATTTT.

This chain links TRBV7-2 with TRBJ1-5, with D perhaps matching TRBD1 (5 bases). The V gene's germline CDR1 is SGHTA and CDR2 FQGNSA. The CDR3 is made up of 16 amino acids. V was pared by 3 bases and J by 1 base, with 13 bases between. CDR3 sequence (DNA): TGTGCCAGCAGCTTTTCCGCAGGGAGCAGCAATCAGCCCCAGCATTTT. As protein: CASSFSAGSSNQPQHF.

CDR3 residues: CASSLAVESSYNEQFF. CDR3 nucleotides: TGTGCCAGCAGCCTAGCCGTCGAAAGCTCCTACAATGAGCAGTTCTTC. The chain uses TRBV6-4 and TRBJ2-1; tentative D call: TRBD2 (5 bases). The CDR3 loop spans 16 amino acids. Trimming removed 6 bases from V and 0 bases from J, with 15 bases in between. Per the germline V gene, CDR1 is MRHNA and CDR2 is SNTAGT.

The chain recombines TRBV7-9 with TRBJ1-1; TRBD1 matches at 7 bases. Germline V lookup: CDR1 SEHNR, CDR2 FQNEAQ (reference sequence). CDR3 length equals 12 residues. Trimming at V came to 2 bases and at J to 10 bases, leaving 4 bases not matched to a gene. The CDR3 loop reads CASSLSGGRAFF. CDR3 nucleotides: TGTGCCAGCAGCTTATCAGGGGGAAGAGCTTTCTTT.

This rearrangement joins TRBV4-1 to TRBJ2-2, with 8 positions matching TRBD1. Per germline, CDR1 MGHRA and CDR2 YSYEKL. V shed 3 bases and J 1 base; nucleotides not matched to a gene: 1. CDR3 length: 15 residues. DNA of the CDR3: TGCGCCAGCAGCCATACAGGGGGGAACACCGGGGAGCTGTTTTTT. Translated: CASSHTGGNTGELFF.

V gene TRBV4-1 combines with J gene TRBJ2-7; D unclear. Between the trimmed V and J ends, which lost 0 bases and 6 bases, there was a span of 9 bases. CDR3 size: 13 residues. Germline lookup yields CDR1 MGHRA and CDR2 YSYEKL. The CDR3 spells CASSQDVPTEQYF. CDR3 bases: TGCGCCAGCAGCCAAGATGTTCCGACCGAGCAGTACTTC.

The chain has TRBV28 and TRBJ1-1; no firm D call. The V end lost 5 bases, the J end lost 11 bases, and 18 bases lay between the germline ends. From germline, CDR1 is MDHEN and CDR2 SYDVKM. The CDR3 is made up of 13 amino acids. The chain's CDR3 is CASSPRAPGGAFF. DNA of the CDR3: TGTGCCAGCAGTCCCCGGGCCCCCGGAGGCGCTTTCTTT.

This chain uses TRBV10-2 with TRBJ2-7, with D possibly being TRBD2 (5 bases). This CDR3 comprises 14 residues. Looked up from germline, CDR1 is WSHSY and CDR2 is SAAADI. Trimming pared 6 bases from V and 0 bases from J, leaving 12 bases between. CDR3 bases: TGCGCCAGCAGACTAGGCAGGAGCTCCTACGAGCAGTACTTC. The encoded protein is CASRLGRSSYEQYF.